Listed below are T cell receptor beta chains from one sample, sequenced in a study of blood T cells in healthy people across ages. Each CDR3 protein gets one entry after TCRdb re-called the 5' RACE reads with MiXCR. The sample records almost 800,000 distinct CDR3 sequences, about 62% being singletons. Sequencing used blood. All receptors come from a man under 40 in good health. CDR3s leave out the opening cysteine and the closing phenylalanine or tryptophan.

j_call v_call cdr3_aa
TRBJ1-2 TRBV3-1 ASSQLSGYT
TRBJ2-3 TRBV5-5 ASSPRGVSPDTQY
TRBJ2-1 TRBV15 ATSRGETGNEQF
TRBJ2-1 TRBV6-1 ASSEASSGEQF
TRBJ1-2 TRBV5-6 ASRRRNYGYT
TRBJ2-1 TRBV20-1 SANPPRSTNEQF
TRBJ1-4 TRBV7-7 ASSLAPGANEKLF
TRBJ2-1 TRBV7-9 ASSLRLAGGPRGNEQF
TRBJ1-6 TRBV7-8 ASSLGQLSSDSPLH
TRBJ2-7 TRBV2 ASQKGVGEQY